Below are 18 T cell receptor beta chains sequenced from a single sample in a study of blood T cell repertoires in COVID-19. Profiling relied on immunoSEQ multiplex PCR, and the TCRdb table lists in-frame clones only, not all of them. The table shows about 500,000 clones, with about 85% occurring only once. Sequenced input: PBMCs or T cells enriched from blood (not recorded which). These receptors all come from a woman between 18 and 29 years old who had recovered from COVID-19.

The genes are TRBV27 and TRBJ2-2, with 9 bases that match TRBD1. Trimming at V came to 4 bases and at J to 0 bases, leaving 12 bases not matched to a gene. Per germline, CDR1 MNHEY and CDR2 SMNVEV (reference sequence). This CDR3 spans 19 amino acids. In DNA form, the CDR3 reads TGTGCCAGCAGTTCCCGGGACAGGGCCTTAATCGCGAACACCGGGGAGCTGTTTTTT. Translating gives CASSSRDRALIANTGELFF.

The V call is TRBV7-9, the J call TRBJ1-4; D is possibly TRBD1 (6 bases). From germline, CDR1 is SEHNR and CDR2 FQNEAQ (reference sequence). Trimming took off 5 bases at V and 2 bases at J, with 12 bases between the two ends. The CDR3 runs to 15 residues. CDR3 residues: CASSLTGPTNEKLFF. CDR3 sequence (DNA): TGTGCCAGCAGCCTGACAGGCCCCACTAATGAAAAACTGTTTTTT. The full variable domain, its missing parts supplied by reference TRBV7-9 and TRBJ1-4, is DTGVSQNPRHKITKRGQNVTFRCDPISEHNRLYWYRQTLGQGPEFLTYFQNEAQLEKSRLLSDRFSAERPKGSFSTLEIQRTEQGDSAMYLCASSLTGPTNEKLFFGSGTQLSVL.

The rearrangement links TRBV5-1 to TRBJ1-4; D is perhaps TRBD1 (5 bases). CDR3 length equals 14 residues. V lost 0 bases and J 12 bases, leaving 15 bases between the germline ends. Germline CDR1 reads SGHRS; CDR2 reads YFSETQ. The CDR3: CASSLAGPRGELFF. As DNA, the CDR3 is TGCGCCAGCAGCTTGGCCGGGCCACGGGGGGAACTGTTTTTT.

This chain connects TRBV5-1 to TRBJ2-6, with a tentative D call TRBD2 (6 bases). V was trimmed by 5 bases and J by 4 bases, leaving 16 bases between them. The CDR3 spans 16 residues. Germline CDR1 SGHRS, CDR2 YFSETQ. The CDR3 coding sequence is TGCGCCAGCAGTCAAAGGGAGGCAGGAGGGGCCAACGTCCTGACTTTC. Translation gives CASSQREAGGANVLTF.

V is TRBV19 and J is TRBJ1-5; 7 bases are shared with TRBD1. Germline V lookup: CDR1 LNHDA, CDR2 SQIVND (reference sequence). This CDR3 is 15 amino acids long. V gave up 7 bases and J gave up 5 bases; unmatched junction bases: 11. The CDR3 nucleotides read TGTGCCAGTACCCTCGGGACAGAAAATCATCAGCCCCAGCATTTT. It codes for CASTLGTENHQPQHF.

V and J are TRBV12-3 or TRBV12-4 and TRBJ2-5, with no clear D. With 4 bases removed from V and 5 bases from J, the gap between germline ends came to 11 bases. The CDR3 length is 13 residues. The CDR3 DNA reads as TGTGCCAGCAGTTCGCAGGTGGTGGAGACCCAGTACTTC. Translation gives CASSSQVVETQYF.

V usage is TRBV5-1 and J usage is TRBJ1-1, with D maybe TRBD1 (6 bases). V gave up 3 bases and J gave up 0 bases, with 9 bases separating them. This CDR3 comprises 14 residues. The germline V gene encodes CDR1 SGHRS and CDR2 YFSETQ. The CDR3 DNA sequence: TGCGCCAGCAGCTCTGACAGGATGAACACTGAAGCTTTCTTT. It codes for CASSSDRMNTEAFF.

The gene calls are TRBV4-1 and TRBJ1-1; no firm D call. Germline lookup yields CDR1 MGHRA and CDR2 YSYEKL. This CDR3 is 13 amino acids long. V lost 5 bases and J 0 bases, leaving 7 bases between the germline ends. The CDR3 sequence: CASSKTVNTEAFF. The CDR3 DNA reads as TGCGCCAGCAGCAAAACAGTGAACACTGAAGCTTTCTTT.

The chain employs TRBV14 and TRBJ2-7; D uncertain. Germline V CDR1 and CDR2: SGHDN, FVKESK. V was shortened by 3 bases and J by 2 bases, with 2 bases between the two germline ends. The CDR3 runs 11 residues. The CDR3 DNA reads as TGTGCCAGCAGCCATACCTACGAGCAGTACTTC. It specifies CASSHTYEQYF.

The V and J genes are TRBV19 and TRBJ1-2; 8 nucleotides align to TRBD1. V was pared by 6 bases and J by 3 bases, with 3 bases of the junction left unmatched. The CDR3 loop spans 13 amino acids. The germline V gene encodes CDR1 LNHDA and CDR2 SQIVND (reference sequence). CDR3 DNA sequence: TGTGCCAGTAGGATACAGGGGGACTATGGCTACACCTTC. This gives the protein CASRIQGDYGYTF.

The chain combines TRBV28 with TRBJ1-6; D call uncertain. Germline V CDR1 and CDR2: MDHEN, SYDVKM. V dropped 6 bases and J dropped 1 base, with 13 bases sitting between them. The CDR3 runs to 16 residues. CDR3 loop: CASRTLGGSYNSPLHF. CDR3 DNA sequence: TGTGCCAGCAGAACCCTTGGAGGATCCTATAATTCACCCCTCCACTTT.

The chain combines TRBV11-2 with TRBJ2-3; the D gene is possibly TRBD2 (7 bases). Trimming cost V 5 bases and J 5 bases, with 17 bases left between them. There are 15 residues in the CDR3. Germline assignment: CDR1 SGHAT and CDR2 FQNNGV. CDR3 sequence reads: CASSPEGGAGDTQYF. The DNA of the CDR3 is TGTGCCAGCAGCCCAGAGGGGGGGGCAGGAGATACGCAGTATTTT.

J is TRBJ2-7 and V is TRBV6-2 or TRBV6-3; no clear D gene. This CDR3 has 13 amino acids. Germline V CDR1 and CDR2: MNHEY, SVGEGT. The V end lost 2 bases, the J end lost 2 bases, and 7 bases lay between the germline ends. The CDR3 is CASSYLSAYEQYF. CDR3 DNA: TGTGCCAGCAGTTACCTGTCTGCCTACGAGCAGTACTTC.

The genes are TRBV5-1 and TRBJ1-1, with 7 bases fitting TRBD1. This CDR3 comprises 18 residues. The V gene end was trimmed by 0 bases and the J gene end by 1 base; junction bases not matched to a gene: 12. Per germline, CDR1 SGHRS and CDR2 YFSETQ. Here the CDR3 DNA reads TGCGCCAGCAGCTTGGGGCACTCTCGACAGGGCTGGAACACTGAAGCTTTCTTT. The encoded protein is CASSLGHSRQGWNTEAFF.

V is TRBV3-1 (or the pseudogene TRBV3-2) and J is TRBJ2-1, with 14 bases matching TRBD2. The germline V gene encodes CDR1 LGHDT and CDR2 YNNKEL (reference sequence). Losses at the gene ends were 5 bases for V and 6 bases for J; bases not matched to a gene: 0. The CDR3 covers 14 residues. The CDR3 nucleotides are TGTGCCAGCAGCGGGACTAGCGGGGGCAATGAGCAGTTCTTC. Its protein is CASSGTSGGNEQFF.

This sequence joins TRBV5-1 and TRBJ1-2; D possibly corresponds to TRBD1 (5 bases). Between the trimmed V and J ends, which lost 4 bases and 6 bases, there was a span of 22 bases. Germline V gene sequence: CDR1 SGHRS, CDR2 YFSETQ. CDR3 length: 16 amino acids. CDR3 loop: CASSPLAVRGSDGYTF. The CDR3 coding sequence is TGCGCCAGCAGCCCCCTCGCGGTCCGGGGGTCGGATGGCTACACCTTC.

The chain combines TRBV30 with TRBJ1-3, with no clear D. CDR3 length equals 14 residues. The V and J ends lost 1 base and 0 bases respectively, with 7 bases between them. Germline assignment: CDR1 GTSNPN and CDR2 SVGIG (reference sequence). The CDR3 DNA sequence: TGTGCCTGGAGTGGTATACTCTCTGGAAACACCATATATTTT. Its protein product is CAWSGILSGNTIYF.

This chain uses TRBV4-1 with TRBJ1-5; D not resolved. Per germline, CDR1 MGHRA and CDR2 YSYEKL. The CDR3 covers 17 residues. V was cut by 1 base and J by 6 bases, with 19 bases left in between. Here the CDR3 reads CASSQGYEGPGRQPQHF. The CDR3 nucleotides are TGCGCCAGCAGCCAAGGGTATGAGGGCCCGGGCCGTCAGCCCCAGCATTTT.